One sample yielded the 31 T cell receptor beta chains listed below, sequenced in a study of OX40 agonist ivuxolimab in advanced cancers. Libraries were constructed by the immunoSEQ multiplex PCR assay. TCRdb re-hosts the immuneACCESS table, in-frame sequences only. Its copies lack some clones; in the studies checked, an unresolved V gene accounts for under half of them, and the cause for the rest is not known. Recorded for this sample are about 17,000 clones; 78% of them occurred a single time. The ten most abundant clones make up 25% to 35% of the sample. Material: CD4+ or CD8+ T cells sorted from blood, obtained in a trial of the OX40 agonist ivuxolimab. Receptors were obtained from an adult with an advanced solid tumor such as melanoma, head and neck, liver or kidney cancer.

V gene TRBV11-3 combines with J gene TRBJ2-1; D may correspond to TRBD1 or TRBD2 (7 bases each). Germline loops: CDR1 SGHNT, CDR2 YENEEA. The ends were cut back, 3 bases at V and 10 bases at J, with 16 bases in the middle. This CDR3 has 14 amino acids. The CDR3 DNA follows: TGTGCCAGCAGCTTCCAGGGGGAGGGAAACGAGCAGTTCTTC. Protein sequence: CASSFQGEGNEQFF.

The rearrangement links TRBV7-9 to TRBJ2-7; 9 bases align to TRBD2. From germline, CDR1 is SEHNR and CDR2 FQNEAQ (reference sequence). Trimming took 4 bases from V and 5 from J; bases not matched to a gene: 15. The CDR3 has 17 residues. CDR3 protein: CASSSPLSTSGSNEQYF. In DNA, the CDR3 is TGTGCCAGCAGCTCGCCCCTGTCGACTAGCGGATCAAACGAGCAGTACTTC.

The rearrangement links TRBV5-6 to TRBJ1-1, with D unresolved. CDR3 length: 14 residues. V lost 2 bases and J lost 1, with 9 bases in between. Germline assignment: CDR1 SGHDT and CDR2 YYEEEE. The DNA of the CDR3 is TGTGCCAGCAGCTTCTTAGGGAAGAACACTGAAGCTTTCTTT. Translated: CASSFLGKNTEAFF.

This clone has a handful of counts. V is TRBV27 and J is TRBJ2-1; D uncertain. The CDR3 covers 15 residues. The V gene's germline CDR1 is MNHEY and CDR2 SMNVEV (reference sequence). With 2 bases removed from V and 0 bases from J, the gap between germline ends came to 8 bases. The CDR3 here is CASSLHGYSYNEQFF. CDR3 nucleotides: TGTGCCAGCAGTTTACACGGGTACTCCTACAATGAGCAGTTCTTC.

The CDR3 sequence is CASSVQGTGELFF. DNA of the CDR3: TGTGCCAGCAGCGTACAGGGAACCGGGGAGCTGTTTTTT. This rearrangement joins TRBV9 to TRBJ2-2, with a weak D call TRBD1 (5 bases). The CDR3 sequence is 13 residues long. Germline V gene data show CDR1 as SGDLS and CDR2 as YYNGEE. The V gene lost 1 base and the J gene lost 5 bases, with 6 bases spanning the gap.

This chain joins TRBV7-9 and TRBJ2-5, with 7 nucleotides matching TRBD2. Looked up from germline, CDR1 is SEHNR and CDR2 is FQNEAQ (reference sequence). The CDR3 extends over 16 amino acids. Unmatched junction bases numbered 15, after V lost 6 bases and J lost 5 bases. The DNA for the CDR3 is TGTGCCAGCAGACAGGCCCGGAGTCACGGGGGGGAGACCCAGTACTTC. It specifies CASRQARSHGGETQYF.

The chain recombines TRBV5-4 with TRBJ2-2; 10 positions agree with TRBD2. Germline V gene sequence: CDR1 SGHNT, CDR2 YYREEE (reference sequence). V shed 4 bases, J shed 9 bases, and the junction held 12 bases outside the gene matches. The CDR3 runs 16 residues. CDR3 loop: CASSLPQAGGPRELFF. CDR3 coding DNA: TGTGCCAGCAGCCTGCCTCAAGCGGGAGGGCCGCGGGAGCTGTTTTTT. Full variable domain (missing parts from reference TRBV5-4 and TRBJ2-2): ETGVTQSPTHLIKTRGQQVTLRCSSQSGHNTVSWYQQALGQGPQFIFQYYREEENGRGNFPPRFSGLQFPNYSSELNVNALELDDSALYLCASSLPQAGGPRELFFGEGSRLTVL.

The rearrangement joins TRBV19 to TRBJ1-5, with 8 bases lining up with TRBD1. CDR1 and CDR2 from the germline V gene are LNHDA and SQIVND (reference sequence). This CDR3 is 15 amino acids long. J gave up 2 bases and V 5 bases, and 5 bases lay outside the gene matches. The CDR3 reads CASSFGTGGNQPQHF. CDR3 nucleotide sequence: TGTGCCAGTAGTTTCGGGACAGGCGGCAATCAGCCCCAGCATTTT.

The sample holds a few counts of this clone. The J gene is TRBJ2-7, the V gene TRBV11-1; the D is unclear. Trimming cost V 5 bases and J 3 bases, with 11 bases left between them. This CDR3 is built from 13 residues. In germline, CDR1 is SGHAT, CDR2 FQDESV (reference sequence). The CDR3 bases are TGTGCCAGCAGCAAGGGCCCAAACTACGAGCAGTACTTC. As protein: CASSKGPNYEQYF.

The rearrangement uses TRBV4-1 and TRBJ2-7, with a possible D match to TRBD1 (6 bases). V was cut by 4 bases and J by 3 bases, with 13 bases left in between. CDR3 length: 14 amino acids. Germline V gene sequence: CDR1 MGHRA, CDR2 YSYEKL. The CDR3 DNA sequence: TGCGCCAGCAGCCCTCACAGGGTAAACTACGAGCAGTACTTC. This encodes CASSPHRVNYEQYF.

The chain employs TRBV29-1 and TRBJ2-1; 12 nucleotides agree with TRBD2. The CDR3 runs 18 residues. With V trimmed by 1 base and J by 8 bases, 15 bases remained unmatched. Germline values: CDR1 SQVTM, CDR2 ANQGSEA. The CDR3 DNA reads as TGCAGCGTTGAAGTTATCCCCCAAACTAGCGGGGGGAGCCATGAGCAGTTCTTC. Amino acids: CSVEVIPQTSGGSHEQFF.

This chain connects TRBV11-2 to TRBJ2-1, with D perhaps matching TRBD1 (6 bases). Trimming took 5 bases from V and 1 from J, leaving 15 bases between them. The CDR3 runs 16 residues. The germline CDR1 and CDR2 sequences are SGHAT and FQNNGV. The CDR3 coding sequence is TGTGCCAGCAGCCCAATAACAGGGATTTCCTACAATGAGCAGTTCTTC. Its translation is CASSPITGISYNEQFF.

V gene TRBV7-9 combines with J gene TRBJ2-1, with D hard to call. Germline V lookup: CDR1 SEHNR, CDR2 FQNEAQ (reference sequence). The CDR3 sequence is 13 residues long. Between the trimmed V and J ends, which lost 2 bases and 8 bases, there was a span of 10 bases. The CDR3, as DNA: TGTGCCAGCAGCTTACCCCCAGCGTATGAGCAGTTCTTC. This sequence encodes CASSLPPAYEQFF.

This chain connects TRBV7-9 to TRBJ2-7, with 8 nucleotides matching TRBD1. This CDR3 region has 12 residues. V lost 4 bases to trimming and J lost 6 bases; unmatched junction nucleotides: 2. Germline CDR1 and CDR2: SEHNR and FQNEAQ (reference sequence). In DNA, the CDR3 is TGTGCCAGCAGCTCGACAGGGGTCGAGCAGTACTTC. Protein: CASSSTGVEQYF.

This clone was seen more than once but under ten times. The CDR3 loop is CASSNPGGLAGHRSYNEQFF. The CDR3 DNA sequence: TGTGCCAGCAGCAACCCAGGGGGACTAGCGGGCCATCGCTCCTACAATGAGCAGTTCTTC. V and J are TRBV5-4 and TRBJ2-1, with 12 bases that match TRBD2. Looked up from germline, CDR1 is SGHNT and CDR2 is YYREEE (reference sequence). The CDR3 is 20 amino acids. V trimming: 4 bases; J trimming: 0 bases; junction bases outside the gene matches: 14.

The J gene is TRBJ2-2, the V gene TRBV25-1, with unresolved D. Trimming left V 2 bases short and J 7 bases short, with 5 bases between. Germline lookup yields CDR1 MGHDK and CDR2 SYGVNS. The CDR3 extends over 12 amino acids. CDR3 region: CASSERDGELFF. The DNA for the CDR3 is TGTGCCAGCAGTGAACGCGACGGGGAGCTGTTTTTT.

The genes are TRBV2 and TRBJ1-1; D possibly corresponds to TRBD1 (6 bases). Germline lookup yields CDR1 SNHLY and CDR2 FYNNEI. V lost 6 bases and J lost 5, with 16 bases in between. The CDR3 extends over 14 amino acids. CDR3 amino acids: CASSPDRSLTEAFF. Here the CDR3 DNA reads TGTGCCAGCAGCCCCGACAGGTCACTTACTGAAGCTTTCTTT.

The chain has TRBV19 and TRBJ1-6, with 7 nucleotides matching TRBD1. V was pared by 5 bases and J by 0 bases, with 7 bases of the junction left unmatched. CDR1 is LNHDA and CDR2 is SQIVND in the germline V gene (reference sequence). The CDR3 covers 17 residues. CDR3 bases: TGTGCCAGTAGTGCCACAGGGGTTAGCTCCTATAATTCACCCCTCCACTTT. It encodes CASSATGVSSYNSPLHF.

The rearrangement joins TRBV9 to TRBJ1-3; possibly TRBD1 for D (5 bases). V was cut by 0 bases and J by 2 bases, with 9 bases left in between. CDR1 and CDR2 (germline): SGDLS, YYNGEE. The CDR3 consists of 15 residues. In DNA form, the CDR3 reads TGTGCCAGCAGCGTAGGCTTAGGGGCTGGAAACACCATATATTTT. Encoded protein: CASSVGLGAGNTIYF.

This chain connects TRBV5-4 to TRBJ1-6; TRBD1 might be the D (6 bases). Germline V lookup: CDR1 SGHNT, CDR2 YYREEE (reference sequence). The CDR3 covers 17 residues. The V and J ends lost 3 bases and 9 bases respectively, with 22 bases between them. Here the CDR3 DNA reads TGTGCCAGCAGCTCCGCCGGGGGCGGGGGGCGATTTTCACCCCTCCACTTT. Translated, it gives CASSSAGGGGRFSPLHF.

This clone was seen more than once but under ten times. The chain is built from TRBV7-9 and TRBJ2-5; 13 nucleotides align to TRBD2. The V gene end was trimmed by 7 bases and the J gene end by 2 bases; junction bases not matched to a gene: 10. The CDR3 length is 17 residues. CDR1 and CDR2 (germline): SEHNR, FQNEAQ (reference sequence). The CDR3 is CASTPLAGGPFQETQYF. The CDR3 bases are TGTGCCAGCACCCCACTAGCGGGAGGGCCCTTTCAAGAGACCCAGTACTTC.

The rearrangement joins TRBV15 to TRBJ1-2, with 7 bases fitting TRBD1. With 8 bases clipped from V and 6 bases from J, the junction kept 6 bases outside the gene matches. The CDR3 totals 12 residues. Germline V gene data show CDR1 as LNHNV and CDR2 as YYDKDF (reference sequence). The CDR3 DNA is TGTGCCACCTCTCAGGGGGGGGATGGCTACACCTTC. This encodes CATSQGGDGYTF.

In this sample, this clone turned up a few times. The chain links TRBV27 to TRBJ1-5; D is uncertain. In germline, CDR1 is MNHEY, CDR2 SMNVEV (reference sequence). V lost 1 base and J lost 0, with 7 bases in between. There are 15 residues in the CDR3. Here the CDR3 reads CASSLWPGSNQPQHF. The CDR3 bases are TGTGCCAGCAGTTTATGGCCAGGTAGCAATCAGCCCCAGCATTTT.

The CDR3, as DNA: TGTGCCAGCAGCGGGACTAGCGGGAGTAATACGCAGTATTTT. It codes for CASSGTSGSNTQYF. This chain links TRBV7-9 with TRBJ2-3; 14 positions match TRBD2. Unmatched junction bases numbered 2, after V lost 5 bases and J lost 7 bases. Germline V gene lookup returns CDR1 SEHNR and CDR2 FQNEAQ (reference sequence). CDR3 length equals 14 residues.

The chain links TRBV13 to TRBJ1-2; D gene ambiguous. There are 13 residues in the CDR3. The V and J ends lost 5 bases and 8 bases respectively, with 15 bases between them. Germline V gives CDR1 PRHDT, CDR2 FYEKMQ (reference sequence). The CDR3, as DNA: TGTGCCAGCAGCCGACCCCTGGCCCGGGGCTACACCTTC. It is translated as CASSRPLARGYTF. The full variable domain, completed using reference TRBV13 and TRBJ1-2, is AAGVIQSPRHLIKEKRETATLKCYPIPRHDTVYWYQQGPGQDPQFLISFYEKMQSDKGSIPDRFSAQQFSDYHSELNMSSLELGDSALYFCASSRPLARGYTFGSGTRLTVV.

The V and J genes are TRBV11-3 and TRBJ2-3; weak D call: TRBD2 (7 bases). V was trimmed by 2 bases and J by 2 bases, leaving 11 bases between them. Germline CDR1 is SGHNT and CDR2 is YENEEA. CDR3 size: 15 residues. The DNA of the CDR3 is TGTGCCAGCAGCTTACGGGGGGCCCACACAGATACGCAGTATTTT. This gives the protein CASSLRGAHTDTQYF. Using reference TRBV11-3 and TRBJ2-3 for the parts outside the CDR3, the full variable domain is EAGVVQSPRYKIIEKKQPVAFWCNPISGHNTLYWYLQNLGQGPELLIRYENEEAVDDSQLPKDRFSAERLKGVDSTLKIQPAELGDSAVYLCASSLRGAHTDTQYFGPGTRLTVL.

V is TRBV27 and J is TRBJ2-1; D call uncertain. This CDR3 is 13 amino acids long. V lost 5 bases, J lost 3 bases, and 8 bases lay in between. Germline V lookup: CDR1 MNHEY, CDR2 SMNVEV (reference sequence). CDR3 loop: CASSPTYYNEQFF. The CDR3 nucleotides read TGTGCCAGCAGTCCGACGTACTACAATGAGCAGTTCTTC.

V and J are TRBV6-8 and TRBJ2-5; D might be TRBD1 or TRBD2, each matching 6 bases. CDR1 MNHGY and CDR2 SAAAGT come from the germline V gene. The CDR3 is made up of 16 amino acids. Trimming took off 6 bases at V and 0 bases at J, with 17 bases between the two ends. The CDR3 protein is CASSQQRGQYQETQYF. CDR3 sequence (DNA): TGTGCCAGCAGCCAACAACGGGGGCAGTACCAAGAGACCCAGTACTTC.

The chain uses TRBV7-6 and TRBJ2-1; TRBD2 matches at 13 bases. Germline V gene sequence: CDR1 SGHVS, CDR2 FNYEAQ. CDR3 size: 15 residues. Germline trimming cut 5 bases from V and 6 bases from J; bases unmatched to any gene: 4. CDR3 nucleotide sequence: TGTGCCAGCAGCACCCGACTAGCGGGAGGCAATGAGCAGTTCTTC. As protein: CASSTRLAGGNEQFF.

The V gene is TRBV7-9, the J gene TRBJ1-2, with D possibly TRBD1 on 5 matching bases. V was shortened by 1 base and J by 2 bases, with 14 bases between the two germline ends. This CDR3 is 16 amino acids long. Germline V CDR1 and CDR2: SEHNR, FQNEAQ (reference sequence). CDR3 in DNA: TGTGCCAGCAGCTTAGAAAGACCAGGGTTGAACTATGGCTACACCTTC. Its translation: CASSLERPGLNYGYTF.

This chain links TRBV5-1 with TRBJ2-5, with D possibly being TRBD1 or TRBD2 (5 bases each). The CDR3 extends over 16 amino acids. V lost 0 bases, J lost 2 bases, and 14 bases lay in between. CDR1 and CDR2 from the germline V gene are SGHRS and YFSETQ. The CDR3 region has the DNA TGCGCCAGCAGCTTGGGCCTAAGGGGAGTTCAAGAGACCCAGTACTTC. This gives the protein CASSLGLRGVQETQYF.